The clone carrying this T cell receptor (beta chain) was recorded once. Relative to the germline gene, one junction end is altered; a read error may explain this. CDR1 and CDR2 from the germline V gene are SGHNT and YYREEE (reference sequence). CDR3 length: 14 residues. Which cohort a participant joined came from the clinical history participants gave. This record belongs to a study of blood T cell repertoires in COVID-19. Sequencing was performed with immunoSEQ multiplex PCR; in TCRdb, only in-frame clones are kept and a portion is missing. The sample shows a few hundred thousand clones, about 90% of them seen only once.

The chain links TRBV5-4 to TRBJ2-1, with D hard to call. Source material: PBMCs or T cells enriched from blood (not recorded which). This clonotype was obtained from a woman in her 30s who had recovered from COVID-19. The chain's CDR3 is CASSLMTAYSEQFF. The CDR3 DNA follows: TGTGCCAGCAGCTTGATGACGGCTTACAGTGAGCAGTTCTTC.